The 8 T cell receptor beta chains reported below all come from one sample, sequenced in a study of cytomegalovirus exposure and HLA in healthy donors. The PCR used 60 Vbeta and 13 Jbeta primers. The method was immunoSEQ multiplex PCR; TCRdb's version includes in-frame clones alone and lacks a portion of them. In total, the table holds approximately 120,000 clones. The sample taken for sequencing was PBMCs. Source of these receptors: a man younger than 35 in good health and CMV-seronegative.

This rearrangement joins TRBV27 to TRBJ2-7, with D unresolved. CDR3 length equals 15 residues. CDR1 MNHEY and CDR2 SMNVEV come from the germline V gene (reference sequence). V was clipped by 3 bases and J by 2 bases, with 14 bases between them. The CDR3: CASSFRQSFAYEQYF. The DNA of the CDR3 is TGTGCCAGCAGTTTCAGGCAGTCTTTCGCCTACGAGCAGTACTTC.

The chain is built from TRBV5-3 and TRBJ2-5; 7 bases are shared with TRBD2. TRBV5-3 is placed among ORFs of uncertain function. The CDR3 spans 14 residues. The junction had 9 bases not matched to a gene; V was cut back by 3 bases and J by 7 bases. The CDR3 sequence: CARSSQTSSGTQYF. The CDR3 DNA is TGTGCCAGAAGCTCCCAGACTAGCTCGGGGACCCAGTACTTC.

This sequence joins TRBV9 and TRBJ1-5; D might be TRBD1 (6 bases). Trimming removed 3 bases from V and 0 bases from J, with 10 bases in between. Germline V gives CDR1 SGDLS, CDR2 YYNGEE. CDR3 length: 15 amino acids. CDR3 coding DNA: TGTGCCAGCAGCGCCCACAGGGATAGCAATCAGCCCCAGCATTTT. Its protein product is CASSAHRDSNQPQHF.

This rearrangement joins TRBV28 to TRBJ2-7, with a possible D match to TRBD2 (5 bases). The CDR3 covers 14 residues. Trimming removed 4 bases at V and 7 bases at J, with 17 bases between. Germline-derived CDR1 and CDR2 are MDHEN and SYDVKM. The CDR3 DNA reads TGTGCCAGCAGTTCATACGGGGAAACGATGGAGCAGTACTTC. This gives the protein CASSSYGETMEQYF.

The chain joins TRBV9 to TRBJ2-7; tentative D call: TRBD2 (6 bases). There are 17 residues in the CDR3. The V gene's germline CDR1 is SGDLS and CDR2 YYNGEE. The V gene lost 4 bases and the J gene lost 3 bases, with 23 bases spanning the gap. The CDR3 is CASSTDLGLQDGYEQYF. CDR3 DNA: TGTGCCAGCAGCACCGACCTGGGACTCCAAGACGGCTACGAGCAGTACTTC.

The chain is built from TRBV5-4 and TRBJ2-3; TRBD1 might be the D (6 bases). CDR1 SGHNT and CDR2 YYREEE come from the germline V gene (reference sequence). The CDR3 loop spans 14 amino acids. Trimming cost V 2 bases and J 1 base, with 8 bases left between them. CDR3 protein: CASSFPGGTDTQYF. As DNA, the CDR3 is TGTGCCAGCAGCTTTCCAGGGGGCACAGATACGCAGTATTTT.

The CDR3 spells CASSAGGNTGELFF. In DNA, the CDR3 is TGTGCCAGCAGTGCGGGGGGGAACACCGGGGAGCTGTTTTTT. This sequence joins TRBV28 and TRBJ2-2; 8 bases line up with TRBD2. The CDR3 is made up of 14 amino acids. Germline loops: CDR1 MDHEN, CDR2 SYDVKM. V dropped 5 bases and J dropped 1; count of bases not matched to a gene: 0.

The genes are TRBV9 and TRBJ2-2; perhaps TRBD2 as D (6 bases). Trimming removed 2 bases from V and 1 base from J, with 12 bases in between. Germline values: CDR1 SGDLS, CDR2 YYNGEE. This CDR3 has 16 residues. DNA of the CDR3: TGTGCCAGCAGCGTCTGGGACTCCGAGAACACCGGGGAGCTGTTTTTT. Translation gives CASSVWDSENTGELFF. The variable domain in full, completed from reference TRBV9 and TRBJ2-2, reads DSGVTQTPKHLITATGQRVTLRCSPRSGDLSVYWYQQSLDQGLQFLIQYYNGEERAKGNILERFSAQQFPDLHSELNLSSLELGDSALYFCASSVWDSENTGELFFGEGSRLTVL.